Sequencing of this TCR beta chain was carried out in a study of cytomegalovirus exposure and HLA in healthy donors. Amplification used 60 Vbeta primers and 13 Jbeta primers. Clones were read by immunoSEQ multiplex PCR, and TCRdb kept only the in-frame ones, dropping some. The data contain roughly 69,000 clones, roughly two thirds of them singletons. As regards this clone: Its antigen is unknown.

Germline CDR1 and CDR2: LGHNA and YSLEER. The V segment lost 1 base and the J segment 4 bases; nucleotides outside the gene matches: 4. This CDR3 has 15 residues. General observations from the study: Productive status was seen about 90% or about 30% of the time for most TCR beta V segments in an earlier analysis. TCR beta V- and J-gene trimming was later associated with a missense DCLRE1C variant.

The V and J genes are TRBV4-3 and TRBJ2-3; 8 bases map to TRBD1. The source is a male donor in good health and CMV-seropositive. The sequencing sample was made of PBMCs. As DNA, the CDR3 is TGCGCCAGCAGCCAAGTGTACAGGGGGGCAGATACGCAGTATTTT. Its protein is CASSQVYRGADTQYF.